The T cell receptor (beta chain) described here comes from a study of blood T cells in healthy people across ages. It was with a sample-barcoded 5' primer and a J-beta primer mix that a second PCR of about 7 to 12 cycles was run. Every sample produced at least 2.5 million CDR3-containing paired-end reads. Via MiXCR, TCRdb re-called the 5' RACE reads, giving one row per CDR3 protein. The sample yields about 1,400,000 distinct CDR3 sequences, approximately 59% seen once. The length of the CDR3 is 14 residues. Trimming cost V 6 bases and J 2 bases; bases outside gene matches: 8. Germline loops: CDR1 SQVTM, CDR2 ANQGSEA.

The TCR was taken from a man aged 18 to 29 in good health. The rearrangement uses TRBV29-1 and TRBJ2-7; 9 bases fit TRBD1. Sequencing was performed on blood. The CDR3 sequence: CSVEPGQGPYEQYF. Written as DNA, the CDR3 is TGCAGCGTCGAACCGGGACAGGGCCCCTACGAGCAGTACTTC.